This TCR beta chain was obtained from a study of T cells in Graves' hyperthyroidism and ophthalmopathy. This CDR3 is built from 13 residues. Germline V gives CDR1 SGHAT, CDR2 FQNNGV. V shed 5 bases, J shed 4 bases, and the junction held 5 bases outside the gene matches. Graves' hyperthyroidism qualified as stable when ophthalmopathy did not progress within 18 months. Hyperthyroidism in the patients, aged 18 to 65, was newly diagnosed and under 2 months in duration. Researchers barred patients who had uncontrolled infection, other autoimmune disease, pregnancy or lactation. Broader study findings: Most thyroid clonotypes that were expanded above 0.001 also turned up in blood.

Many counts were recorded for this clonotype. The antigen is unknown. Regions amplified from RNA transcripts were the TCR beta CDR3 regions. The HTBI primer set was used in a first-round RT-PCR of the TCR CDR3. One entry per CDR3 protein results from TCRdb running MiXCR on the multiplex PCR reads. This sample carries approximately 560,000 distinct CDR3 sequences, more than 15% of them seen once, and the ten largest clones take around 7.5%. The sequence was obtained from a woman aged 25-40 years with Graves' hyperthyroidism. Input material: blood. The V call is TRBV11-2, the J call TRBJ2-7; 7 bases align to TRBD2. The CDR3, as DNA: TGTGCCAGCAGCCCCCCGGGAGGTTACGAGCAGTACTTC. Protein sequence: CASSPPGGYEQYF.